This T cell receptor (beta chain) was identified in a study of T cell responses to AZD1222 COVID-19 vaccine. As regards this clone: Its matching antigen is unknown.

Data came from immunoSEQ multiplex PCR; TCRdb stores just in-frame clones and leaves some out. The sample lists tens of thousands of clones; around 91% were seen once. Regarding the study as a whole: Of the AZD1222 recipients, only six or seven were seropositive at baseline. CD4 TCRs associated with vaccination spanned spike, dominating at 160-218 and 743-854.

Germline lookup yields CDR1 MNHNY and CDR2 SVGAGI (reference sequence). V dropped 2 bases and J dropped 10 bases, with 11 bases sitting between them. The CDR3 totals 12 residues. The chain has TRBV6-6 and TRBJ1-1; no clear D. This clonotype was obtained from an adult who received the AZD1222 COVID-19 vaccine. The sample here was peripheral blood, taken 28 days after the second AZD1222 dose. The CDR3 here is CASSYRDQTAFF. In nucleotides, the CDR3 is TGTGCCAGCAGTTACCGAGATCAAACAGCTTTCTTT.